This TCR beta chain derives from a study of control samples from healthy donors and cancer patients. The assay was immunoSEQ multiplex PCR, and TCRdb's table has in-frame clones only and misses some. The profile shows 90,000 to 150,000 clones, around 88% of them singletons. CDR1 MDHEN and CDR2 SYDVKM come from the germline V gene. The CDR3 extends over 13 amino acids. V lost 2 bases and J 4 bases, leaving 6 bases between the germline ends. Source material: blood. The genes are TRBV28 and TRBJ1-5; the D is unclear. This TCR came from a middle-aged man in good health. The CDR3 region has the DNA TGTGCCAGCAGTTTAACGAGAAATCAGCCCCAGCATTTT. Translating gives CASSLTRNQPQHF.